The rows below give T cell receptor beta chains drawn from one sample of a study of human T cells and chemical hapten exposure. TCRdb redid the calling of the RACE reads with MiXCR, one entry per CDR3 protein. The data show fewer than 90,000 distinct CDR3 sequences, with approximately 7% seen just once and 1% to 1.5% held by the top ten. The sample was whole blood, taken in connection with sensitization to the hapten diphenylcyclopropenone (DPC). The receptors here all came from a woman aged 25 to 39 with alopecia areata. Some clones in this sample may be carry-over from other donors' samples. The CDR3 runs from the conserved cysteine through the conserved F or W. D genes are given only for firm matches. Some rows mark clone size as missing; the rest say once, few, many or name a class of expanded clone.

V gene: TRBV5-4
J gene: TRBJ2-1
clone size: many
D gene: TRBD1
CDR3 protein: CASSPGTGYNEQFF
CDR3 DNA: TGTGCCAGCAGCCCCGGGACAGGGTACAATGAGCAGTTCTTC

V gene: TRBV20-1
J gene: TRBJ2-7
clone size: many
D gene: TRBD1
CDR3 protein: CSARDMDRSSYEQYF
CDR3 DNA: TGCAGTGCTAGAGATATGGACAGGAGCTCCTACGAGCAGTACTTC

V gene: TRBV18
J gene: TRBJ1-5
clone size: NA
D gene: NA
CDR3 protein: CANSPLGLGVGQPQHF
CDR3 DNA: TGTGCCAACTCACCGTTGGGTTTAGGTGTAGGACAGCCCCAGCATTTT

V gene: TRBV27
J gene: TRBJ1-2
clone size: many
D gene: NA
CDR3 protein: CASSFWGDRPYGYTF
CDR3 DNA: TGTGCCAGCAGTTTTTGGGGTGACAGGCCTTATGGCTACACCTTC

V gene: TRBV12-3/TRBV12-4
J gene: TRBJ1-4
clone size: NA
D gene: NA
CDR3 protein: CASSLNQGGRNEKLFF
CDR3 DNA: TGTGCCAGCAGTCTTAACCAGGGTGGTAGGAATGAAAAACTGTTTTTT

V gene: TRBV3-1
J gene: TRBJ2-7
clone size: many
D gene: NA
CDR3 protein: CASSLTADSYEQYF
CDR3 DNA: TGTGCCAGCAGCCTGACAGCTGACTCCTACGAGCAGTACTTC

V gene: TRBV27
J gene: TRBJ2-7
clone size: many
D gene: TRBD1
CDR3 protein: CASSRTGHYEQYF
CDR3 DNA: TGTGCCAGCAGTCGGACAGGGCACTACGAGCAGTACTTC

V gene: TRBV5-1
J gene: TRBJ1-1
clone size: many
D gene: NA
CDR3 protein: CASSLDGGTEAFF
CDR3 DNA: TGCGCCAGCAGCTTGGACGGGGGCACTGAAGCTTTCTTT

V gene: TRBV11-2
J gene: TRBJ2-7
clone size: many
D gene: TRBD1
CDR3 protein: CASSLDKKVAGQGYEQYF
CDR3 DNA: TGTGCCAGCAGCTTGGACAAGAAGGTAGCGGGACAGGGGTACGAGCAGTACTTC

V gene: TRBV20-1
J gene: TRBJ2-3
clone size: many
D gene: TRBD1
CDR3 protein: CSGRTGGVDTQYF
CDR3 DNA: TGCAGTGGACGGACAGGGGGTGTAGATACGCAGTATTTT

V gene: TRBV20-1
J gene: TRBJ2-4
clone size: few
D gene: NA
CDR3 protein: CSGYDGAAKNIQYF
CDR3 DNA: TGCAGTGGATACGACGGGGCGGCCAAAAACATTCAGTACTTC

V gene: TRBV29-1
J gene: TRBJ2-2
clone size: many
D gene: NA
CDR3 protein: CSAAPDPGRNGELFF
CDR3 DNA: TGCAGCGCCGCGCCCGACCCCGGGAGAAACGGGGAGCTGTTTTTT

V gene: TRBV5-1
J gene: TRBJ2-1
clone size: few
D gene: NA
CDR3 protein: CASRPVGAFLEQFF
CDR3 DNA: TGCGCCAGCAGACCGGTAGGGGCTTTTCTTGAGCAGTTCTTC

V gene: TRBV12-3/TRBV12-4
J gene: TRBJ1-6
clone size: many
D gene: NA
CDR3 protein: CASRMSSYNSPLHF
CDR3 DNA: TGTGCCAGCAGGATGAGCTCCTATAATTCACCCCTCCACTTT

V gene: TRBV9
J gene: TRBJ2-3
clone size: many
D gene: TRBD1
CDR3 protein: CASSVGTGGPITDTQYF
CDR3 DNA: TGTGCCAGCAGCGTAGGGACAGGGGGCCCGATCACAGATACGCAGTATTTT

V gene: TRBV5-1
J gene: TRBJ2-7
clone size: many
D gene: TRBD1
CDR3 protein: CASSLLPGQETEQYF
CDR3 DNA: TGCGCCAGCAGCTTGTTGCCGGGACAGGAAACCGAGCAGTACTTC

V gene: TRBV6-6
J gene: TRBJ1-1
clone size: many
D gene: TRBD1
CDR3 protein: CASSYFARPNRGITEAFF
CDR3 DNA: TGTGCCAGCAGTTACTTTGCTCGACCCAACAGGGGAATCACTGAAGCTTTCTTT

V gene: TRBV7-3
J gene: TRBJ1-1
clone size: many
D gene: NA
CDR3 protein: CASSEQGVNTEAFF
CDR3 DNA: TGTGCCAGCAGCGAACAGGGTGTAAACACTGAAGCTTTCTTT

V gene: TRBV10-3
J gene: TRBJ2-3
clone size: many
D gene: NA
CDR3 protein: CAIGVGRGADTQYF
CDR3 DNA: TGTGCCATCGGAGTGGGCAGGGGGGCAGATACGCAGTATTTT

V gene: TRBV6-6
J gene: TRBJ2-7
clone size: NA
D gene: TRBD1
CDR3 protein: CASSRTGTGVSHEQYF
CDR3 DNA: TGTGCCAGCAGTCGTACCGGGACAGGGGTCTCCCACGAGCAGTACTTC

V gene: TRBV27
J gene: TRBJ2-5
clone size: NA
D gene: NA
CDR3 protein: CASSPRIGGVGEETQYF
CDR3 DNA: TGTGCCAGCAGTCCCCGAATAGGGGGGGTAGGAGAAGAGACCCAGTACTTC

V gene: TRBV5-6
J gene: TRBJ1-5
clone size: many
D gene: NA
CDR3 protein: CASSLGDLSQPQHF
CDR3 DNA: TGTGCCAGCAGCTTGGGGGACCTTAGTCAGCCCCAGCATTTT

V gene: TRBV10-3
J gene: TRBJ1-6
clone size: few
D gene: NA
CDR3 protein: CAISTANNSPLHF
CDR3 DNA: TGTGCCATCTCGACAGCGAATAATTCACCCCTCCACTTT

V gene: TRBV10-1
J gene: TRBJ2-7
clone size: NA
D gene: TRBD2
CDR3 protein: CASSKGLAGEQYF
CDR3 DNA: TGCGCCAGCAGCAAGGGACTAGCGGGCGAGCAGTACTTC

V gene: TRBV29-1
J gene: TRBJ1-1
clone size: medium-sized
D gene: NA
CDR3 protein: CSVERQRNTEAFF
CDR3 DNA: TGCAGCGTTGAACGGCAGAGGAACACTGAAGCTTTCTTT

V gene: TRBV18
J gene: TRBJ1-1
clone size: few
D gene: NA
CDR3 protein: CASSPSDGGLGTEAFF
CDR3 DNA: TGTGCCAGCTCACCATCCGATGGGGGCCTGGGGACTGAAGCTTTCTTT

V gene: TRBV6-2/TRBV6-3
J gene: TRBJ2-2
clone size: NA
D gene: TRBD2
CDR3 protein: CASSYSDIAGYTGELFF
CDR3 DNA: TGTGCCAGCAGTTACTCCGATATAGCGGGGTACACCGGGGAGCTGTTTTTT

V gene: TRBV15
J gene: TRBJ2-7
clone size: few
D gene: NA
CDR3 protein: CATSRGPSGTLNHEQYF
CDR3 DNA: TGTGCCACCAGCAGAGGACCTTCTGGGACACTAAACCACGAGCAGTACTTC

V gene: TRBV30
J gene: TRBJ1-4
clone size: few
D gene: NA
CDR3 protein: CAWSSGRINEKLFF
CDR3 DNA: TGTGCCTGGAGTTCGGGACGGATTAATGAAAAACTGTTTTTT

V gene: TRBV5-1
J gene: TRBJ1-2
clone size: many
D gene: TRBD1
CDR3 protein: CASSPNPGTGEGYTF
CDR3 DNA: TGCGCCAGCAGCCCCAACCCCGGGACAGGGGAGGGCTACACCTTC

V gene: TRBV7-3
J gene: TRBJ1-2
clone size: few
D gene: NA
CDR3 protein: CASSSRGAAGGYTF
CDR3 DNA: TGTGCCAGCAGCTCAAGGGGAGCCGCAGGTGGCTACACCTTC

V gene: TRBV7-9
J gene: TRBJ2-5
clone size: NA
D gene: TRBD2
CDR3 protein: CASSIAGNPQETQYF
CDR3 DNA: TGTGCCAGCAGCATAGCGGGGAATCCTCAAGAGACCCAGTACTTC

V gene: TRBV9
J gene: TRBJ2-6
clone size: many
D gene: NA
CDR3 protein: CASSARSAGANVLTF
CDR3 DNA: TGTGCCAGCAGCGCCAGGTCAGCTGGGGCCAACGTCCTGACTTTC

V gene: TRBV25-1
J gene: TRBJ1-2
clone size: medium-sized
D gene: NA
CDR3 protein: CASSEWGDGEGGYTF
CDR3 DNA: TGTGCCAGCAGTGAATGGGGGGACGGAGAGGGTGGCTACACCTTC

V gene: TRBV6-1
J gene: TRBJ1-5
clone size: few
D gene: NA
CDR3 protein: CASSEGRSSQPQHF
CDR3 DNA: TGTGCCAGCAGTGAAGGGAGGAGTAGTCAGCCCCAGCATTTT

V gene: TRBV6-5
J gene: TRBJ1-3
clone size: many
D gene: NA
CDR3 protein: CAPPGQGGNTIYF
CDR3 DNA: TGTGCCCCCCCCGGGCAAGGTGGAAACACCATATATTTT

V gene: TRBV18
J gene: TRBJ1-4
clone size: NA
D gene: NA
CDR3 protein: CASSPPEGASEKLFF
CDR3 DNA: TGTGCCAGCTCACCACCGGAAGGGGCCAGTGAAAAACTGTTTTTT

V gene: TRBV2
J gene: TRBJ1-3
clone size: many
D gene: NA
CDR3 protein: CASSAGFSGNTIYF
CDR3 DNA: TGTGCCAGCAGTGCCGGCTTCTCTGGAAACACCATATATTTT

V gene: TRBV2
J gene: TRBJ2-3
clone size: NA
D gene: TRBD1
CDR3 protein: CASEPGTGAMNTQYF
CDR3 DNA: TGTGCCAGCGAGCCCGGGACAGGGGCTATGAATACGCAGTATTTT

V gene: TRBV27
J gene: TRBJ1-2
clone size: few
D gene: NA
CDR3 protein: CASSLRDSYGYTF
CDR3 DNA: TGTGCCAGCAGTTTACGAGACAGTTATGGCTACACCTTC

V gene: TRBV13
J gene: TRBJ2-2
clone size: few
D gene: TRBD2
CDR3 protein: CASSLDRTSGDTGELFF
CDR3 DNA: TGTGCCAGCAGCTTAGATCGGACTAGCGGGGACACCGGGGAGCTGTTTTTT

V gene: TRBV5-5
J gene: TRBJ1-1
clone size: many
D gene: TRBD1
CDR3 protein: CASSLVPTGGTEAFF
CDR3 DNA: TGTGCCAGCAGCTTGGTACCCACAGGGGGCACTGAAGCTTTCTTT

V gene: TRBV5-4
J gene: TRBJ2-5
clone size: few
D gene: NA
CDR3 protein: CASSPPPGDF
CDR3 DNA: TGTGCCAGCAGCCCACCCCCGGGAGACTTC

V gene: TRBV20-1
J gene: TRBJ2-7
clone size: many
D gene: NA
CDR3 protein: CSASKVSEQYF
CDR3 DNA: TGCAGTGCTAGTAAAGTCTCTGAGCAGTACTTC

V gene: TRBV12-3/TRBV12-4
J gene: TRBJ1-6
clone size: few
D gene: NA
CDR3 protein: CASSYRAAGGHNSPLHF
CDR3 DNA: TGTGCCAGCAGCTACCGGGCCGCCGGGGGACATAATTCACCCCTCCACTTT

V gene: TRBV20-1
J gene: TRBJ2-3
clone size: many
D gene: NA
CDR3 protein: CSAYTDTQYF
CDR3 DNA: TGCAGTGCTTACACAGATACGCAGTATTTT

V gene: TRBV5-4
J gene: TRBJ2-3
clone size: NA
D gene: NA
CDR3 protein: CASSLGLESTDTQYF
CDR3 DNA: TGTGCCAGCAGCTTGGGGCTAGAGAGCACAGATACGCAGTATTTT

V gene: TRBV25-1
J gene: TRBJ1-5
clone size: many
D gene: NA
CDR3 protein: CASSPGRWNNQPQHF
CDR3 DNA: TGTGCCAGCAGTCCAGGGAGATGGAACAATCAGCCCCAGCATTTT

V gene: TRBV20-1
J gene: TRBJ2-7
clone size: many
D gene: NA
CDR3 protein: CSASRDTYEQYF
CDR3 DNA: TGCAGTGCTAGTCGGGACACTTACGAGCAGTACTTC